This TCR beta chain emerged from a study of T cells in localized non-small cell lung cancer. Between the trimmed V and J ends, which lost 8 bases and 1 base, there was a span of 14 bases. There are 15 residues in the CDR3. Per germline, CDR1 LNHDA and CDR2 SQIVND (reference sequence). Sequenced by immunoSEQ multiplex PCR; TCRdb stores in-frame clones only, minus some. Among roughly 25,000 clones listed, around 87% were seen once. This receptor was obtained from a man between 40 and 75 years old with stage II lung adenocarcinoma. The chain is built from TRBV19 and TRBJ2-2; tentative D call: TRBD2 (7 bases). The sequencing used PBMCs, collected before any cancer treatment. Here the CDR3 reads CASVGGLENTGELFF. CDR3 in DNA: TGTGCCAGTGTGGGGGGGCTGGAGAACACCGGGGAGCTGTTTTTT.